This T cell receptor (beta chain) comes out of a study of T cells in Graves' hyperthyroidism and ophthalmopathy. This clonotype was counted only a few times. RNA transcripts were the template for amplifying TCR beta CDR3 regions. TCR CDR3 underwent first-round RT-PCR with the HTBI primer set. TCRdb processed the multiplex PCR reads anew with MiXCR; each CDR3 protein has one entry. The sample shows hundreds of thousands of distinct CDR3 sequences, roughly 15% of them seen only once. The CDR3 consists of 17 residues. Germline V gene sequence: CDR1 SGHRS, CDR2 YFSETQ. V gave up 1 base and J gave up 4 bases; unmatched junction bases: 11. Ophthalmopathy cases met thresholds of Clinical Activity Score at least 3, NOSPECS grade at least 4 and duration under 3 months. Uncontrolled infection, other autoimmune disease, pregnancy or lactation disqualified patients from enrolment. Used for diagnoses were clinical symptoms, serum thyroxine and TRAb, thyroid ultrasound and orbital computed tomography.

The specimen sequenced was blood. The TCR originated in a woman in her 40s with Graves' ophthalmopathy. The chain joins TRBV5-1 to TRBJ2-1; 7 nucleotides align to TRBD2. The CDR3 is CASSLFSLAAGYNEQFF. In DNA, the CDR3 is TGCGCCAGCAGCTTGTTTTCCCTAGCGGCTGGGTACAATGAGCAGTTCTTC.